This T cell receptor (beta chain) is from a study of Ad26.COV2.S vaccination and SARS-CoV-2 variants. Regarding the study as a whole: Measures of TCR breadth and depth may have fallen short of total T cell responses.

TCRdb's copy holds only in-frame clones and misses some; the assay was immunoSEQ multiplex PCR. The sample carries some 450,000 clones, around 91% recorded once. With respect to this clone: Its antigen remains unknown.

V dropped 1 base and J dropped 0 bases, with 14 bases sitting between them. Germline V gene sequence: CDR1 SEHNR, CDR2 FQNEAQ (reference sequence). The CDR3 contains 17 residues. As for treatment: some 19 received Ad26.COV2.S at low or high dose, single or two shots; 5 received placebo; per-sample allocation not given. On day 63 after the first injection, vaccine and placebo recipients gave samples. The receptor was derived from a person aged 18-60 years who received the Ad26.COV2.S COVID-19 vaccine or a placebo. This sequence joins TRBV7-9 and TRBJ2-3; the D gene is possibly TRBD1 (5 bases). The material was peripheral blood, obtained in a trial of Ad26.COV2.S vaccine versus placebo. CDR3 DNA sequence: TGTGCCAGCAGCTTAGTTTCTGGGGCCCGCAGCACAGATACGCAGTATTTT. This codes for CASSLVSGARSTDTQYF.